This T cell receptor (beta chain) was recovered during a study of T-cell memory formation after mild COVID-19. Study background: In these data, TCR clusters were largely donor specific.

A 5'RACE reaction primed in the constant segment made cDNA libraries of TCR alpha and TCR beta, and these carried sample barcodes and UMIs. TCRdb re-derived calls from the 5' RACE reads in MiXCR, one entry per CDR3 protein. The repertoire has 470,000 or so distinct CDR3 sequences, around a quarter of them found once; the top ten carry approximately 12%. The source material was PBMCs or a T cell subset sorted from them (not recorded which). The sequence derives from an adult woman who had mild COVID-19 (a few samples of this study predate the infection). Cell type and time point are not known.

CDR3 DNA: TGTGCCATCCGAGGGATCAGCACAGATACGCAGTATTTT. It encodes CAIRGISTDTQYF. The V and J genes are TRBV10-3 and TRBJ2-3; a weak D match, TRBD2 (5 bases). Trimming shortened V by 8 bases and J by 0 bases, and 9 bases separated the two germline ends. Per germline, CDR1 ENHRY and CDR2 SYGVKD. This CDR3 comprises 13 residues.